This TCR beta chain emerged from a study of cytomegalovirus exposure and HLA in healthy donors. Study-level points and caveats: Other equally common chains were less clonally expanded than HLA-associated TCR beta chains, a later analysis showed. There were reportedly fewer N-insertions in an Asian-associated ancestry cluster than the roughly 700-donor mean, in a later analysis.

Both 60 Vbeta primers and 13 Jbeta primers went into the PCR. In the original analysis: Tens of millions of unique TCR beta chains, 9.5 million to 11 million of them shared, were counted by a later analysis. Measured with immunoSEQ multiplex PCR; TCRdb has only the in-frame clones, and not every one. D and trimming were read from the DNA, whereas the V and J calls and clone size are those reported in that table. The repertoire consists of under 200,000 clones, with 82% occurring once and the leading ten covering around 0.46%. The CDR3 has 14 amino acids. The germline V gene has CDR1 MNHEY and CDR2 SMNVEV (reference sequence). V lost 1 base to trimming and J lost 7 bases, with 11 bases between them. About this clone itself: What it recognizes is unknown.

Donors sampled were nominally healthy, though unrecorded immune exposures were likely. The sequenced sample consisted of PBMCs. This receptor was obtained from a woman aged 50 to 60 in good health and CMV-seronegative. The chain uses TRBV27 and TRBJ1-3; the D gene is possibly TRBD1 (6 bases). The CDR3 loop reads CASSLLAGGNTIYF. In DNA form, the CDR3 reads TGTGCCAGCAGTTTATTAGCTGGGGGCAACACCATATATTTT.